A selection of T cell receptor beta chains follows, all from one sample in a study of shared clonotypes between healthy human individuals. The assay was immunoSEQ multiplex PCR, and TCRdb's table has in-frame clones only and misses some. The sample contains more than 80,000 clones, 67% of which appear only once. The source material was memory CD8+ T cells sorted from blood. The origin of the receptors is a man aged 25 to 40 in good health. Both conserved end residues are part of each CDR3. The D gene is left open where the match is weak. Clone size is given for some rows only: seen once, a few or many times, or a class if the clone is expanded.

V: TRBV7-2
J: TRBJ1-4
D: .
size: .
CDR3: CASSLGGDGYEKLFF
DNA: TGTGCCAGCAGCTTAGGTGGGGACGGATATGAAAAACTGTTTTTT

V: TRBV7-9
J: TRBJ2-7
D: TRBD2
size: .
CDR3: CASSPSGRRYEQYF
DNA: TGTGCCAGCAGCCCTAGCGGGAGAAGGTACGAGCAGTACTTC

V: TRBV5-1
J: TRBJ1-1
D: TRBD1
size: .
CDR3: CASSTGQGDTEAFF
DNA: TGCGCCAGCAGCACCGGACAGGGTGACACTGAAGCTTTCTTT

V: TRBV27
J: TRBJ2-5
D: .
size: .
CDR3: CASSLLGGEETQYF
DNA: TGTGCCAGCAGTTTATTAGGGGGGGAGGAGACCCAGTACTTC

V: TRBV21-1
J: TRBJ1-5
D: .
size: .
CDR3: CASSKPKDRGGNQPQHF
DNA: TGTGCCAGCAGCAAACCCAAGGACAGGGGTGGGAATCAGCCCCAGCATTTT

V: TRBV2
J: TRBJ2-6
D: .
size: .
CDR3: CASSCGIQSRANVLTF
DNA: TGTGCCAGCAGTTGTGGGATACAAAGTCGGGCCAACGTCCTGACTTTC

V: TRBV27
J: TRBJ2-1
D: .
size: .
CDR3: CASNSGSLYEQFF
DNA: TGTGCCAGCAATTCCGGGAGCCTCTATGAGCAGTTCTTC

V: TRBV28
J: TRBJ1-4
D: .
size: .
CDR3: CASSLRGGKLFF
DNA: TGTGCCAGCAGTTTACGGGGGGGAAAACTGTTTTTT

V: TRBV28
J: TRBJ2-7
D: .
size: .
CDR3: CASQGSVDRPYEQYF
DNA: TGTGCCAGTCAGGGTTCCGTGGACCGACCCTACGAGCAGTACTTC

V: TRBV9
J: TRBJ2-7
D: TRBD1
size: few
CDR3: CASSGGRDRPTYEQYF
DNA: TGTGCCAGCAGCGGAGGACGGGACAGGCCTACCTACGAGCAGTACTTC

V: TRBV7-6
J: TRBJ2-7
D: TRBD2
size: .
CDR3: CASSPTAAGGSEQYF
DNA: TGTGCCAGCAGCCCCACGGCTGCGGGAGGTTCCGAGCAGTACTTC

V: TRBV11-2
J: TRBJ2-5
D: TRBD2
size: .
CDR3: CASSPPVEAGVAETQYF
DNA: TGTGCCAGCAGCCCACCTGTCGAGGCGGGAGTTGCAGAGACCCAGTACTTC

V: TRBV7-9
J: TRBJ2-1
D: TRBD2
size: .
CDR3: CASSLTSGSPYNEQFF
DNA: TGTGCCAGCAGCTTAACTAGCGGGAGCCCCTACAATGAGCAGTTCTTC

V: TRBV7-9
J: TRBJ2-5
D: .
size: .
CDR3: CASSVTTAQETQYF
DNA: TGTGCCAGCAGCGTGACGACAGCGCAAGAGACCCAGTACTTC

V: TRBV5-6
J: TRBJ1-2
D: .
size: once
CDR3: CASSLGQENYGYTF
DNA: TGTGCCAGCAGCTTGGGACAGGAGAACTATGGCTACACCTTC

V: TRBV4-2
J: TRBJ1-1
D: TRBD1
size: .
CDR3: CASSQDRTGKNTEAFF
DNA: TGTGCCAGCAGCCAAGATCGGACAGGGAAGAACACTGAAGCTTTCTTT

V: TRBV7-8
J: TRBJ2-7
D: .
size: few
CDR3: CASSWDSDGSSYEQYF
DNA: TGTGCCAGCAGCTGGGATTCGGACGGAAGCTCCTACGAGCAGTACTTC

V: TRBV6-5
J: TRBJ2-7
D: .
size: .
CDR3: CASSYSGSDYEQYF
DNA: TGTGCCAGCAGTTACTCGGGCTCAGACTACGAGCAGTACTTC

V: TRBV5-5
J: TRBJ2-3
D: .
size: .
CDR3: CASSSNDLIGDTQYF
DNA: TGTGCCAGCAGCTCCAATGACCTAATAGGAGATACGCAGTATTTT

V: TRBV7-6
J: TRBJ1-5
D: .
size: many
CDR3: CASSLAPTGQGPQHF
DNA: TGTGCCAGCAGCTTAGCCCCGACAGGTCAGGGGCCCCAGCATTTT